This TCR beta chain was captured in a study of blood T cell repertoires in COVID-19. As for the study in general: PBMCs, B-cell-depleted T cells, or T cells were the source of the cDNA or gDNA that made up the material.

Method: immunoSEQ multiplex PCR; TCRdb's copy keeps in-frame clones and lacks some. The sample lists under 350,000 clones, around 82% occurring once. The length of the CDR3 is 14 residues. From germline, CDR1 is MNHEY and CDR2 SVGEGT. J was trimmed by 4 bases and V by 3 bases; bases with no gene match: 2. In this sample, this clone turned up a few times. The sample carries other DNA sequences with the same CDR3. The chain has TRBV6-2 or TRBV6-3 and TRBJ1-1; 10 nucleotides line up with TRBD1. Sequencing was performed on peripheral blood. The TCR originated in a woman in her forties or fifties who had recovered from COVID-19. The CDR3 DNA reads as TGTGCCAGCAGTTATCGGACAGGGGGCACTGAAGCTTTCTTT. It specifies CASSYRTGGTEAFF.